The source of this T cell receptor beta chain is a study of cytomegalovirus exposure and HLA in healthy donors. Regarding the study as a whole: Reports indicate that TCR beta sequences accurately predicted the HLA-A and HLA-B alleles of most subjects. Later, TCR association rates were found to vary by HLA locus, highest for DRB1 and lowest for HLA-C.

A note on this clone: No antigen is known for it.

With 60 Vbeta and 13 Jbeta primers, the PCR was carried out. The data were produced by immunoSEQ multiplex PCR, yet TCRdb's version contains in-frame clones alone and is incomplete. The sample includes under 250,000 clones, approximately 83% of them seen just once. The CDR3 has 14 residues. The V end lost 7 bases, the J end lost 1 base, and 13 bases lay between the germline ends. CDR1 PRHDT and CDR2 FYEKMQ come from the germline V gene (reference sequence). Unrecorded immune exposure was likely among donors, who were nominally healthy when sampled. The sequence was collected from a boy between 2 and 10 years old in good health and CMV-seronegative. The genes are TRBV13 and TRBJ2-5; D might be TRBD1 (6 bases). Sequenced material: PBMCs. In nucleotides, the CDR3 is TGTGCCAGCACCGACAGGACAAGCCAAGAGACCCAGTACTTC. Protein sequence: CASTDRTSQETQYF.